The text below deals with one T cell receptor (beta chain). The sample is drawn from a study of cytomegalovirus exposure and HLA in healthy donors. Deletions cut 6 bases from V and 8 bases from J, with 20 bases between. This CDR3 comprises 15 residues. Per germline, CDR1 MNHEY and CDR2 SMNVEV (reference sequence). Primers for the PCR totalled 60 Vbeta and 13 Jbeta. Only in-frame clones appear in the TCRdb table, and some are missing; sequencing was by immunoSEQ multiplex PCR. There are 95,000 to 150,000 clones in the sample; over 65% occur only once, and less than 9% lies in the top ten. The sequence was obtained from a woman between 40 and 55 years old in good health and CMV-seropositive. The sequenced sample consisted of PBMCs. The chain joins TRBV27 to TRBJ2-1, with D perhaps TRBD2 (5 bases). The CDR3 DNA reads as TGTGCCAGCAGAACGTCGGCAGGCGGGTCGGATGAGCAGTTCTTC. Translating it yields CASRTSAGGSDEQFF.